This T cell receptor (beta chain) was profiled in a study of CD8+ T cells in alopecia areata. Broader study findings: Normal scalp showed lower clonality than lesional scalp, especially alopecia totalis/universalis. Sequencing of scalp samples also captures resident alphabeta T cells of normal skin. Unlike in mice, where it was clearer, TCR sharing across patients was less clear, possibly HLA-related.

Starting from PBMCs, sorting isolated CD4+ and CD8+ T cells. Sequencing relied on a cDNA template that was reverse transcribed from extracted RNA. Profiled with immunoSEQ multiplex PCR; TCRdb holds only in-frame clones, not every one. The table has 100,000 to 150,000 clones, approximately 60% seen once. In the case of this clone: Its antigen remains unknown. The sample carries other DNA sequences with the same CDR3.

The sequence derives from a human donor in good health. The specimen was CD4+ T cells sorted from blood.

CDR3 loop: CASSPKYQETQYF. DNA of the CDR3: TGTGCCAGCAGCCCTAAGTACCAAGAGACCCAGTACTTC. This rearrangement joins TRBV5-4 to TRBJ2-5; D gene unclear. Trimming took off 4 bases at V and 0 bases at J, with 7 bases between the two ends. Looked up from germline, CDR1 is SGHNT and CDR2 is YYREEE (reference sequence). CDR3 length: 13 residues. The whole variable domain, remainder taken from reference TRBV5-4 and TRBJ2-5, is ETGVTQSPTHLIKTRGQQVTLRCSSQSGHNTVSWYQQALGQGPQFIFQYYREEENGRGNFPPRFSGLQFPNYSSELNVNALELDDSALYLCASSPKYQETQYFGPGTRLLVL.